This T cell receptor beta chain was sequenced in a study of cytomegalovirus exposure and HLA in healthy donors. Produced via immunoSEQ multiplex PCR; TCRdb's table is partial and in-frame only. The data show about 130,000 clones, 88% seen once. The CDR3 has 12 amino acids. The germline CDR1 and CDR2 sequences are SGHTA and FQGNSA. V was trimmed by 4 bases and J by 3 bases, leaving 7 bases between them. The source of this sequence is a man aged 25 to 40 in good health and CMV-seronegative. The V and J genes are TRBV7-2 and TRBJ2-7; D gene unclear. The specimen was PBMCs. The CDR3 DNA sequence: TGTGCCAGCAGCTCGTCCCTCTACGAGCAGTACTTC. Amino acids: CASSSSLYEQYF.